This paragraph covers one T cell receptor (beta chain) sequence. The antigen it binds to is not known. Base qualities are not recorded, but no much larger clone differs from it by a single base. The record originates from a study of cytomegalovirus exposure and HLA in healthy donors (dated by TCRdb to the late 2010s). Study-level background: According to an earlier analysis of 587 of the donors, about 190 million T cells yielded 90 million to 130 million unique TCR beta sequences and approximately 300 Gb of sequence data. Approximately 310 gigabases of sequencing data and around 87 million unique TCR sequences were included in an early release covering 500 to 750 HLA-typed donors. Of the roughly 410 genotyped donors, 80% to 90% were placed in the genetic ancestry cluster associated with self-reported Caucasian donors. The study aimed to test whether signatures of past pathogen exposure could be identified by cataloging public T cell receptors. Using immunosequencing, the study profiled T cell repertoires from 500 to 800 subjects and related those repertoires to cytomegalovirus serostatus. A separate validation cohort of 100 to 150 different subjects was used in addition to the 666-subject first cohort. To predict cytomegalovirus infection status, the study brought together high-throughput TCR immunosequencing, statistical association of individual TCRs with disease status, and machine learning. In a later analysis, previously published TCR beta repertoires from 550 to 700 donors were re-analyzed and high-resolution HLA genotyping was added so that TCR occurrence patterns could be studied. Rather than drawing on any new phenotypic data, the later analysis identified candidate immune exposures from TCR beta sequences and the way those sequences occurred across donors. An earlier analysis of some 500 of the donors applied high-throughput TCR beta sequencing to assess whether each TCR beta V gene segment acted as functional or pseudogenic. Donor age, sex, ethnicity and CMV serostatus were compiled alongside the repertoire data. A later genetic analysis took genome-wide SNP genotypes for about 65% of the 666 donors and used that subset as a discovery cohort. All discovery cohort repertoires had been generated on a single sequencing platform. Class I and class II HLA loci were covered by the typing at four-digit resolution. Typing coverage varied by locus: roughly 629-630 donors for A, B, C, DRB1 and DQB1; roughly 520 for DQA1; around 610 for DPA1; about 450 for DPB1. Roughly 5 DR-DQ haplotypes were handled as single units for association and clustering, since linkage in the cohort was strong. On average, around 200,000 unique TCR beta nucleotide sequences were sequenced per donor among more than 350 genotyped donors of the cohort, with 15% to 20% of those sequences being non-productive. Results the study describes overall, beyond this receptor: A few of the identified cytomegalovirus-associated TCR beta chains were confirmed in vitro to be specific for cytomegalovirus antigens. Presence/absence analyses assumed roughly uniform sequencing depth across donors, an assumption that may not hold. In a later analysis, HLA-associated TCR beta chains showed more clonal expansion and lower generation probabilities than non-associated chains that were equally common. Assigning TCR associations to individual alleles was difficult when HLA alleles, especially DR and DQ, strongly co-occurred. In the study, approximately 150 TCR beta chains were listed as associated with cytomegalovirus. A later genetic analysis reported fewer N-insertions in productive TCRs among donors in an Asian-associated ancestry cluster than the approximately 670-donor mean. Some IMGT-functional V segments, including TRBV6-2 and TRBV6-3, could not be distinguished by the 87-base-pair reads and were therefore excluded. A later analysis found that TCR association rates varied across HLA loci, with DRB1 alleles showing the most associated TCRs and HLA-C alleles the fewest. Most TCR sequences were observed very rarely across donors, whereas some public TCRs were present in many individuals. V-gene and J-gene trimming of TCR beta chains was associated with a missense DCLRE1C variant in a later genetic analysis, and the association was replicated in an independent cohort. According to a later analysis, most CMV-associated TCR beta chains appeared to be HLA-restricted, and the HLA associations seemed to be driven largely by CMV exposure. The sequencing pipeline was judged likely to have produced a cluster of highly shared sequence variants as a technical artifact. HLA typing was unavailable for some donors at each locus, so association tests used only the typed subset. It was suggested by the authors that the approach could potentially be generalized to other disease states and immunological phenotypes. Broadly in line with IMGT annotations, most TCR beta V segments showed up in productive rearrangements about 90% or about 30% of the time in an earlier analysis of about 500 of the donors. The cohort was sequenced for TCR beta chains only, and without alpha or paired-chain data the features that could be detected were limited. Linkage disequilibrium might explain the correlated functional status among segregating V segments, but an unknown experimental factor could not be excluded. CMV serostatus was the only immune exposure information available for the cohort. Several of the top co-occurrence clusters appeared to be linked to parvovirus B19, influenza, CMV and Epstein-Barr virus, according to a later analysis. The classifier was reported to diagnose cytomegalovirus status with high specificity and sensitivity in both the original and validation cohorts. The earlier analysis of 587 of the donors excluded over 15 rarely observed V segments, including chromosome 9 orphons, because counts were too low. A further reported finding was that TCR beta sequences accurately predicted the HLA-A and HLA-B alleles for most subjects in the first cohort. In a later analysis, around 17,000 TCR beta sequences were associated with specific HLA alleles at a false discovery rate of 0.05.

In total, 600 or so healthy bone marrow donors made up the cohort. Cohort members were all nominally healthy when sampled, although unrecorded immune exposures were likely present. The donor tested CMV seropositive and was one of the 289 seropositive cohort members. A peripheral blood sample was collected from each donor, and TCR beta sequencing was performed on peripheral blood mononuclear cells. The Qiagen DNeasy Blood Extraction Kit was used to extract genomic DNA from the blood cell samples. V ends up 5 bases short and J 3 bases short, with an unmatched junction base count of 20. The CDR3, from cysteine to phenylalanine, totals 20 residues. The kept DNA is CDR3 alone, 60 bases in frame from the first base. CDR1 and CDR2 are read off the germline V gene (reference sequence) as MNHEY and SMNVEV. Library construction relied on the immunoSEQ multiplex PCR assay. The multiplex PCR relied on a mix of 60 forward primers for TCR Vbeta segments and 13 reverse primers for TCR Jbeta segments. The CDR3 region of rearranged TCR beta genes was amplified from genomic DNA by a multiplex PCR assay. The Illumina HiSeq System was used to sequence the amplified TCR beta libraries as 87-base-pair reads. In the authors' own workflow: A later analysis counted approximately 74 million unique TCR beta chains across the 666 repertoires, and some 11 million of these chains were shared by at least two donors. Raw reads were error-corrected and collapsed into unique sequences with a nearest-neighbor algorithm that merged closely related sequences to remove PCR and sequencing errors. To assign V, D and J gene segments, CDR3 sequences were aligned to IMGT reference sequences. For a sequence to be retained, a match of at least six nucleotides was required to both a V gene segment and a J gene segment. Rearrangements were called productive when the CDR3 lacked stop codons and stayed in frame with V and J; all others were non-productive. CDR3 was defined according to IMGT convention as the region running from the second conserved V-encoded cysteine to the conserved J-encoded phenylalanine. The earlier analysis of about 620 of the donors excluded sequences that lacked an unambiguous match to a single V gene segment. An earlier analysis of several hundred of the donors classified V segments as functional when productive rearrangements were above 56.7% and as segregating when the standard deviation between donors was above 5%. To diagnose cytomegalovirus status from the catalog of TCR beta chain sequences, a statistical classification framework was built. V and J gene assignment, in a later analysis, came from comparing TCR nucleotide sequences with IMGT/GENE-DB human TR gene sequences. In a later analysis, CDR3 sequences and most-parsimonious VDJ recombination scenarios were assigned using the TCRdist pipeline. In a later analysis, every TCR beta chain was defined by the combination of its CDR3 amino acid sequence and its V-gene family, and reads without a unique V-gene family were dropped. As a way to deal with suspected cross-contamination and a sequencing artifact, a later analysis dropped approximately 590 nucleotide sequences that were highly shared and had low generation probability. In a later analysis, a clonal expansion index was calculated for each public chain from normalized within-repertoire ranks of inferred template counts. In a later analysis, generation probabilities were computed with a VDJ recombination model fitted to out-of-frame rearrangements, and the resulting probabilities were checked against IGoR. In a later analysis, hypergeometric tests were used to score TCR-TCR, TCR-HLA and TCR-CMV co-occurrence, with a repertoire-size bias correction applied to TCR pairs. False discovery rates were estimated in a later analysis by permuting HLA or CMV assignments 20 times. A later analysis grouped co-occurring TCRs with DBSCAN, adding TCRdist sequence similarity when clustering within HLA-allele-positive subsets. Repertoires with fewer than 30,000 or more than 120,000 public chains, plus five repertoires with anomalous nucleotide sharing, were excluded from co-occurrence clustering. TCRdb retrieved this table from immuneACCESS and kept in-frame rearrangements only. Not all clones are present; in checked studies, unresolved V genes account for under half, and no reason is known for the remainder. V, J and clone size are those of that table, while D and trimming were read from the DNA. This sample is represented by approximately 150,000 clones; roughly 80% of them were singletons. The ten top clones hold about 11% of the sample.

The sequenced sample was PBMCs. The V and J segments used are TRBV27 and TRBJ2-2, with 8 junctional bases fitting TRBD2. The TCR sequence derives from a man younger than 35 in good health and CMV-seropositive. This receptor has the CDR3 CASSLAYGPASGSDTGELFF. The nucleotides are TGTGCCAGCAGTCTGGCTTATGGTCCGGCAAGCGGGAGCGACACCGGGGAGCTGTTTTTT.